These 14 T cell receptor beta chains originate from one sample sequenced in a study of blood T cell repertoires in COVID-19. Repertoires were generated with immunoSEQ multiplex PCR, while TCRdb's copy carries only in-frame clones and drops some. The table shows some 420,000 clones, with around 89% occurring only once. The sequencing input was PBMCs or T cells enriched from blood (not recorded which). These receptors came from a man younger than 45 who had recovered from COVID-19.

CDR3 sequence (DNA): TGTGCCAGCCCCCCGCCGGGGGGCGAAGAGACCCAGTACTTC. Protein sequence: CASPPPGGEETQYF. This rearrangement joins TRBV28 to TRBJ2-5, with TRBD2 as a possible D gene (7 bases). The V end lost 8 bases, the J end lost 3 bases, and 16 bases lay between the germline ends. This CDR3 contains 14 residues. Germline V gives CDR1 MDHEN, CDR2 SYDVKM.

This clone came up once. V is TRBV11-2 and J is TRBJ2-4; D is undetermined. V lost 11 bases to trimming and J lost 0 bases, with 14 bases between them. The CDR3 extends over 14 amino acids. In germline, CDR1 is SGHAT, CDR2 FQNNGV. The CDR3 DNA is TGTGCCTCCTCCCTAAATCTAGCCAAAAACATTCAGTACTTC. It specifies CASSLNLAKNIQYF.

The rearrangement links TRBV6-5 to TRBJ2-3, with D maybe TRBD1 (6 bases). Germline V CDR1 and CDR2: MNHEY, SVGAGI. V was shortened by 6 bases and J by 1 base, with 14 bases between the two germline ends. The CDR3 runs 15 residues. CDR3 region: CASRIQGMRTDTQYF. The CDR3 DNA sequence: TGTGCCAGCAGGATACAGGGCATGCGCACAGATACGCAGTATTTT.

The chain couples TRBV5-6 to TRBJ2-1; 11 bases line up with TRBD2. The junction had 3 bases not matched to a gene; V was cut back by 3 bases and J by 1 base. Germline V gene lookup returns CDR1 SGHDT and CDR2 YYEEEE. This CDR3 has 16 amino acids. The chain's CDR3 is CASSWGTSGSYNEQFF. The DNA for the CDR3 is TGTGCCAGCAGCTGGGGGACTAGCGGATCCTACAATGAGCAGTTCTTC. Together with reference TRBV5-6 and TRBJ2-1, the CDR3 gives the full variable domain: DAGVTQSPTHLIKTRGQQVTLRCSPKSGHDTVSWYQQALGQGPQFIFQYYEEEERQRGNFPDRFSGHQFPNYSSELNVNALLLGDSALYLCASSWGTSGSYNEQFFGPGTRLTVL.

The rearrangement joins TRBV11-3 to TRBJ2-2, with 7 nucleotides matching TRBD1. This CDR3 comprises 15 residues. V dropped 4 bases and J dropped 4; count of bases not matched to a gene: 6. The germline gives CDR1 SGHNT, CDR2 YENEEA. The CDR3 nucleotides read TGTGCCAGCAGCTACGCAGACAGGGCCACCGGGGAGCTGTTTTTT. Translation gives CASSYADRATGELFF.

The chain joins TRBV7-9 to TRBJ2-3, with 13 bases fitting TRBD2. Germline V gene sequence: CDR1 SEHNR, CDR2 FQNEAQ (reference sequence). The ends lost 5 bases at V and 6 bases at J; junction bases unmatched: 8. The CDR3 runs 16 residues. The CDR3 sequence: CASSRTGLAGSDTQYF. The CDR3 nucleotides are TGTGCCAGCAGCCGGACGGGACTAGCGGGAAGCGATACGCAGTATTTT.

The V and J genes are TRBV5-1 and TRBJ2-2, with 8 bases aligning to TRBD2. The length of the CDR3 is 13 residues. Germline CDR1 is SGHRS and CDR2 is YFSETQ. With V trimmed by 7 bases and J by 7 bases, 6 bases remained unmatched. The CDR3 nucleotides are TGCGCCAGCCGGACTAGCCTAGACGGGGAGCTGTTTTTT. Its protein product is CASRTSLDGELFF.

This sequence joins TRBV4-2 and TRBJ1-5; D not resolved. There are 14 residues in the CDR3. Germline V gives CDR1 LGHNA, CDR2 YNFKEQ. V was clipped by 1 base and J by 2 bases, with 6 bases between them. CDR3 region: CASSQGAGNQPQHF. CDR3 bases: TGTGCCAGCAGCCAAGGGGCTGGCAATCAGCCCCAGCATTTT.

This chain uses TRBV7-8 with TRBJ2-3; 7 nucleotides match TRBD1. CDR3 size: 14 residues. The J segment lost 0 bases and the V segment lost 8 bases, leaving 5 bases of the junction unmatched. The germline gives CDR1 SGHVS, CDR2 FQNEAQ. The DNA for the CDR3 is TGTGCCAGCCTAAGGGGGCAGAGCACAGATACGCAGTATTTT. This encodes CASLRGQSTDTQYF.

V is TRBV5-1 and J is TRBJ2-2; 11 bases line up with TRBD2. Germline V gene lookup returns CDR1 SGHRS and CDR2 YFSETQ. This CDR3 is built from 15 residues. V shed 4 bases, J shed 6 bases, and the junction held 5 bases outside the gene matches. The CDR3 protein is CASSGTSGVAGELFF. DNA for the CDR3: TGCGCCAGCAGCGGGACTAGCGGAGTTGCCGGGGAGCTGTTTTTT.

The rearrangement uses TRBV3-1 (or the pseudogene TRBV3-2) and TRBJ1-2, with a tentative D call TRBD1 (5 bases). The CDR3 totals 15 residues. Germline V gene sequence: CDR1 LGHDT, CDR2 YNNKEL (reference sequence). The germline V and J ends were trimmed by 0 bases and 8 bases, with 16 bases remaining between them. In DNA form, the CDR3 reads TGTGCCAGCAGCCAAGACGGGGGGTCGACGAGAGGCTACACCTTC. It yields the protein CASSQDGGSTRGYTF.

The V gene is TRBV29-1, the J gene TRBJ2-1; D perhaps matches TRBD2 (5 bases). Trimming removed 4 bases at V and 7 bases at J, with 5 bases between. Germline CDR1 and CDR2: SQVTM and ANQGSEA. CDR3 size: 10 residues. CDR3 sequence: CSVGENEQFF. The CDR3 coding sequence is TGCAGCGTTGGGGAGAATGAGCAGTTCTTC.

This sequence joins TRBV7-9 and TRBJ2-6; no reliable D call. The CDR3 has 16 residues. The V and J ends lost 5 bases and 1 base respectively, with 12 bases between them. CDR1 and CDR2 (germline): SEHNR, FQNEAQ (reference sequence). CDR3 residues: CASSVLQISGANVLTF. The CDR3 region has the DNA TGTGCCAGCAGCGTTTTACAGATTTCTGGGGCCAACGTCCTGACTTTC. The variable domain in full, with the rest retrieved from reference TRBV7-9 and TRBJ2-6, is DTGVSQNPRHKITKRGQNVTFRCDPISEHNRLYWYRQTLGQGPEFLTYFQNEAQLEKSRLLSDRFSAERPKGSFSTLEIQRTEQGDSAMYLCASSVLQISGANVLTFGAGSRLTVL.

This chain uses TRBV27 with TRBJ2-1; D gene uncertain. Per germline, CDR1 MNHEY and CDR2 SMNVEV (reference sequence). Trimming took off 10 bases at V and 0 bases at J, with 10 bases between the two ends. CDR3 length equals 13 residues. CDR3 residues: CATASSSYNEQFF. The CDR3 region has the DNA TGTGCCACCGCTTCGAGCTCCTACAATGAGCAGTTCTTC.